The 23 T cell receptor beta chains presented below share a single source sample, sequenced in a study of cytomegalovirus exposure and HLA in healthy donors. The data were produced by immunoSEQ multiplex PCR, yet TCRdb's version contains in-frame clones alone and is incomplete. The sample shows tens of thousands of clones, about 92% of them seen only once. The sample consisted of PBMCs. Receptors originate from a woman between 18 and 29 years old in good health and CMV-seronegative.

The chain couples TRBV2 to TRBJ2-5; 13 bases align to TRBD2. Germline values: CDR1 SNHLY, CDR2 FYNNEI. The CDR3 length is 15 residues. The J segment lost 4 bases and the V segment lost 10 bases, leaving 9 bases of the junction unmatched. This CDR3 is CATGRLAGGRETQYF. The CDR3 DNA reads TGTGCCACCGGGCGACTAGCGGGGGGAAGAGAGACCCAGTACTTC.

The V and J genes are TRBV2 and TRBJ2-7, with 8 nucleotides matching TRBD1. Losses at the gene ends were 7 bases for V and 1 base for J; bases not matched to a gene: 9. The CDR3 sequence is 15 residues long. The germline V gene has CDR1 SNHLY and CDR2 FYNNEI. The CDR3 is CASTKTGALSYEQYF. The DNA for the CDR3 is TGTGCCAGCACCAAGACAGGGGCCCTTTCCTACGAGCAGTACTTC.

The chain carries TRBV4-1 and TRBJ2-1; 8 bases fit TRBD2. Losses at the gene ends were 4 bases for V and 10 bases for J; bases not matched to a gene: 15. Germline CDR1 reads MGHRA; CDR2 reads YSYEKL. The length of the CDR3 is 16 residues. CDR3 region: CASSPLSGREGEEQFF. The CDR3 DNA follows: TGCGCCAGCAGCCCCCTGAGCGGGAGAGAGGGCGAGGAGCAGTTCTTC.

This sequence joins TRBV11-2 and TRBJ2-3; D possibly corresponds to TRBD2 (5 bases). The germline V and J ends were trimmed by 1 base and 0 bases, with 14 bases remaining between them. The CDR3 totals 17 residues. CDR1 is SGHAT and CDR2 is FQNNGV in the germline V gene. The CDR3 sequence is CASSLVLYGISTDTQYF. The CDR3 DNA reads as TGTGCCAGCAGCTTAGTTTTATACGGGATAAGCACAGATACGCAGTATTTT.

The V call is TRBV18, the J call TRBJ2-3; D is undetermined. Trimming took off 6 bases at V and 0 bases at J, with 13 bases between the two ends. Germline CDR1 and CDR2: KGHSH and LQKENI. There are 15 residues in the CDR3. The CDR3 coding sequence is TGTGCCAGCTCGCCTCGGTCTATTAGCACAGATACGCAGTATTTT. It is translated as CASSPRSISTDTQYF.

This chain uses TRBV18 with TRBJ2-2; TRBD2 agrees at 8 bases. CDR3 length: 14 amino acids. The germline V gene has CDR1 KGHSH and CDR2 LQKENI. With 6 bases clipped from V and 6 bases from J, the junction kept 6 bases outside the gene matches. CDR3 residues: CASSPGLGAGELFF. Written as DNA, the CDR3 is TGTGCCAGCTCGCCGGGACTAGGGGCCGGGGAGCTGTTTTTT. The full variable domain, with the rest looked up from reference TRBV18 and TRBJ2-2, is NAGVMQNPRHLVRRRGQEARLRCSPMKGHSHVYWYRQLPEEGLKFMVYLQKENIIDESGMPKERFSAEFPKEGPSILRIQQVVRGDSAAYFCASSPGLGAGELFFGEGSRLTVL.

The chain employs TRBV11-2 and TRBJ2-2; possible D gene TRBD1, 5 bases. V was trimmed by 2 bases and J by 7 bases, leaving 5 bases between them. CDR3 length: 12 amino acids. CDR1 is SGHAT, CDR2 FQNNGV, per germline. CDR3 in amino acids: CASSLRGGELFF. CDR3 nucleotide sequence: TGTGCCAGCAGCTTAAGGGGCGGGGAGCTGTTTTTT. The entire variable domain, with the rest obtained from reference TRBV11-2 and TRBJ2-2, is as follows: EAGVAQSPRYKIIEKRQSVAFWCNPISGHATLYWYQQILGQGPKLLIQFQNNGVVDDSQLPKDRFSAERLKGVDSTLKIQPAKLEDSAVYLCASSLRGGELFFGEGSRLTVL.

The DNA for the CDR3 is TGCAGCGCCCTAGTTGAAAAACTGTTTTTT. It specifies CSALVEKLFF. This chain connects TRBV29-1 to TRBJ1-4, with D uncertain. This CDR3 has 10 amino acids. The V end was cut by 7 bases, the J end by 7 bases, with 7 bases between. The germline CDR1 and CDR2 sequences are SQVTM and ANQGSEA.

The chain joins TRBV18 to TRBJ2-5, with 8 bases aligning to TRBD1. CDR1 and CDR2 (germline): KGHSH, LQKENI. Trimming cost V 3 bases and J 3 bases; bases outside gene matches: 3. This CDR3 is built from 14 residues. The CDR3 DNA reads TGTGCCAGCTCACCCACAGGGGGAAAAGAGACCCAGTACTTC. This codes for CASSPTGGKETQYF.

CDR3 coding DNA: TGTGCCAGTAGTATACCGCAAAGGAGTCCTAGAACAGATACGCAGTATTTT. It yields the protein CASSIPQRSPRTDTQYF. This sequence joins TRBV19 and TRBJ2-3; unclear D gene. The V gene's germline CDR1 is LNHDA and CDR2 SQIVND (reference sequence). The CDR3 consists of 17 residues. Trimming took off 2 bases at V and 3 bases at J, with 18 bases between the two ends.

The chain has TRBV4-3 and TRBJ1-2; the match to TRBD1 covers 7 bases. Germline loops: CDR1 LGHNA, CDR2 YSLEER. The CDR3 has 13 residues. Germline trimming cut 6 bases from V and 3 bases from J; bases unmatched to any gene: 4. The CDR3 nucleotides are TGCGCCAGCAGGCCAGACAGGGACTATGGCTACACCTTC. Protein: CASRPDRDYGYTF.

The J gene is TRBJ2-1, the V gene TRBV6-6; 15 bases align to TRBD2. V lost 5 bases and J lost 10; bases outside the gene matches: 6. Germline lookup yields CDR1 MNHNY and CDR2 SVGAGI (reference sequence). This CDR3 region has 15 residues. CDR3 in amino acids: CASSRTSGGAGEQFF. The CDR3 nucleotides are TGTGCCAGCAGTCGGACTAGCGGGGGGGCAGGGGAGCAGTTCTTC.

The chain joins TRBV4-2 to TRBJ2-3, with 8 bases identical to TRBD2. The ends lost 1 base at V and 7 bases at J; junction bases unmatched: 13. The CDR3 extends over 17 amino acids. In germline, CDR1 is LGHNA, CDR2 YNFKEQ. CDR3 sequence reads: CASSQVSNRRGGNTQYF. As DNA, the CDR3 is TGTGCCAGCAGCCAAGTCTCCAACCGGCGCGGGGGGAATACGCAGTATTTT.

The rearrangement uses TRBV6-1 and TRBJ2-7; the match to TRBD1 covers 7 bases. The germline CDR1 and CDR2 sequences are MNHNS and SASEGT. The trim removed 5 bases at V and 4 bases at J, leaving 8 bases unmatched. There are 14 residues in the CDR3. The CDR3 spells CASSFDRERYEQYF. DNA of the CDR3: TGTGCCAGCAGTTTCGACAGGGAAAGGTACGAGCAGTACTTC.

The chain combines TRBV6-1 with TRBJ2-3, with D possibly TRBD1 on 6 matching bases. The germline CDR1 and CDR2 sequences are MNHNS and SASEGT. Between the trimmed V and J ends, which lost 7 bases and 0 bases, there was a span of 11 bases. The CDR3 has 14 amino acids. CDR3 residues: CASISQGSTDTQYF. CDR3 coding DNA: TGTGCCAGCATATCCCAGGGGAGCACAGATACGCAGTATTTT.

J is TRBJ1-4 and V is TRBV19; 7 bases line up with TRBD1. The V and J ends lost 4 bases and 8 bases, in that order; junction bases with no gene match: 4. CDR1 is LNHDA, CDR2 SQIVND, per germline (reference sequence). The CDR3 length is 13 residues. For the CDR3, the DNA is TGTGCCAGTAGTAGGAACAGGGGCGAAAAACTGTTTTTT. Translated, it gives CASSRNRGEKLFF.

As DNA, the CDR3 is TGTGCCAGCAGGACCGGACAGGGATTTTACAATGAGCAGTTCTTC. It translates to CASRTGQGFYNEQFF. The chain carries TRBV6-1 and TRBJ2-1; 8 nucleotides agree with TRBD1. Trimming removed 6 bases from V and 4 bases from J; junction bases left unmatched: 8. The CDR3 covers 15 residues. Germline lookup yields CDR1 MNHNS and CDR2 SASEGT.

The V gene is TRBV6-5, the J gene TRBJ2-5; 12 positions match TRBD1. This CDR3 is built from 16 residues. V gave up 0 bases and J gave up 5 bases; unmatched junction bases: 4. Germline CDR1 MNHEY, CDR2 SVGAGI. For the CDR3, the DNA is TGTGCCAGCAGTTACTCGGGGACAGGGGGCGTGGAGACCCAGTACTTC. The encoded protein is CASSYSGTGGVETQYF.

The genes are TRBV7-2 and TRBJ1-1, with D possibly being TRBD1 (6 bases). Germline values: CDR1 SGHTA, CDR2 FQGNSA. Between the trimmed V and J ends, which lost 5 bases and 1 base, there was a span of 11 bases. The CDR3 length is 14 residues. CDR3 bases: TGTGCCAGCAGCCTCAGGGGCGAGAACACTGAAGCTTTCTTT. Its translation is CASSLRGENTEAFF.

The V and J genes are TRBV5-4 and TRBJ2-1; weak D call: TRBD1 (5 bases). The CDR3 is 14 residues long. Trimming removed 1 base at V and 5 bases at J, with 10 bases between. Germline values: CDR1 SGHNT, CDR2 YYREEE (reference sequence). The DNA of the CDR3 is TGTGCCAGCAGCTTGCTCAGGGTAAACAATGAGCAGTTCTTC. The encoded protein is CASSLLRVNNEQFF. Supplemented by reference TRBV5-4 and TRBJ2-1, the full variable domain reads ETGVTQSPTHLIKTRGQQVTLRCSSQSGHNTVSWYQQALGQGPQFIFQYYREEENGRGNFPPRFSGLQFPNYSSELNVNALELDDSALYLCASSLLRVNNEQFFGPGTRLTVL.

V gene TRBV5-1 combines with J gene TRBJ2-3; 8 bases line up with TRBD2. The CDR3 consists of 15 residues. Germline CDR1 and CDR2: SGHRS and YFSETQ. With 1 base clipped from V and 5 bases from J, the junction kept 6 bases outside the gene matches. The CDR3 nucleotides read TGCGCCAGCAGCTTGTTGGGACTAGTAGGAGATACGCAGTATTTT. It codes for CASSLLGLVGDTQYF.

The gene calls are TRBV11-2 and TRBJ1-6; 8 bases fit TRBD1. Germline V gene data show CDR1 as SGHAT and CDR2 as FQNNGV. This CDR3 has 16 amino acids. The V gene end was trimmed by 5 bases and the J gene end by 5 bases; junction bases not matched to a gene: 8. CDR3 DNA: TGTGCCAGCAGCCCCCAGGGGGCTCTCCATAATTCACCCCTCCACTTT. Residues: CASSPQGALHNSPLHF.

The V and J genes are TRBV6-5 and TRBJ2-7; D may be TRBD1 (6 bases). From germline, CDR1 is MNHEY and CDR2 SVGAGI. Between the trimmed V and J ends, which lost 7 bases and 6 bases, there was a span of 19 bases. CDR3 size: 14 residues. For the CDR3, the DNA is TGTGCCAGCACCTTTCCTACAGGGTCTGGCGAGCAGTACTTC. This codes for CASTFPTGSGEQYF.